Sequencing of this T cell receptor (beta chain) was carried out in a study of blood T cell repertoires in COVID-19. The wider study: Donors in the United States, Italy and Spain gave samples during acute or convalescent COVID-19. PBMCs, B-cell-depleted T cells, or T cells were the source of the cDNA or gDNA that made up the material.

V was pared by 6 bases and J by 4 bases, with 9 bases between. Looked up from germline, CDR1 is SGHDN and CDR2 is FVKESK. The CDR3 contains 13 residues. The method was immunoSEQ multiplex PCR; TCRdb's version includes in-frame clones alone and lacks a portion of them. The repertoire holds roughly 500,000 clones, with 70% to 90% as singletons. The sequenced material came from peripheral blood. The rearrangement uses TRBV14 and TRBJ1-4; the D gene is possibly TRBD1 (5 bases). The receptor comes from a human donor in a cohort sampled during active COVID-19. This CDR3 is CASSRGFNEKLFF. CDR3 nucleotide sequence: TGTGCCAGCAGTCGGGGGTTTAATGAAAAACTGTTTTTT.